This T cell receptor beta chain was recovered during a study of cytomegalovirus exposure and HLA in healthy donors. Amplification used 60 Vbeta primers and 13 Jbeta primers. Only in-frame clones appear in the TCRdb table, and some are missing; sequencing was by immunoSEQ multiplex PCR. Here the sample spans roughly 200,000 clones, roughly 70% being singletons. Germline V lookup: CDR1 LNHNV, CDR2 YYDKDF (reference sequence). After removal of 3 bases from V and 4 bases from J, the junction contained 2 bases not matched to a gene. The CDR3 is 14 residues long. Sequencing was carried out using PBMCs. This TCR derives from a man aged 35 to 55 in good health and CMV-seropositive. The J gene is TRBJ2-2, the V gene TRBV15; 7 nucleotides line up with TRBD2. The DNA of the CDR3 is TGTGCCACCAGCAGGCGGGGGAGCACCGGGGAGCTGTTTTTT. Residues: CATSRRGSTGELFF.